A single sample is the source of the 20 T cell receptor beta chains below, sequenced in a study of blood T cell repertoires in COVID-19. Only in-frame clones appear in the TCRdb table, and some are missing; sequencing was by immunoSEQ multiplex PCR. The sample yields under 150,000 clones, more than 80% seen once. The sample was peripheral blood. These receptors all come from a human donor in a cohort sampled during active COVID-19.

This clone was picked up one time. V is TRBV6-2 or TRBV6-3 and J is TRBJ1-1; D not certain. The CDR3 is made up of 11 amino acids. Looked up from germline, CDR1 is MNHEY and CDR2 is SVGEGT. V was shortened by 0 bases and J by 8 bases, with 4 bases between the two germline ends. As DNA, the CDR3 is TGTGCCAGCAGTTACTCCGGGGAAGCTTTCTTT. Its protein is CASSYSGEAFF.

This CDR3 is CASSRNLHRGNEKLFF. CDR3 nucleotide sequence: TGTGCCAGCAGCCGAAACCTACATAGAGGGAATGAAAAACTGTTTTTT. V usage is TRBV5-6 and J usage is TRBJ1-4; D is unclear. There are 16 residues in the CDR3. The germline CDR1 and CDR2 sequences are SGHDT and YYEEEE. Trimming cost V 4 bases and J 5 bases, with 18 bases left between them.

The chain carries TRBV19 and TRBJ2-5; 9 nucleotides align to TRBD2. Trimming cost V 5 bases and J 4 bases; bases outside gene matches: 14. Germline CDR1 LNHDA, CDR2 SQIVND (reference sequence). The CDR3 covers 17 residues. The CDR3 loop reads CASSSHSLAGLGETQYF. CDR3 nucleotide sequence: TGTGCCAGTAGTTCTCACTCGCTAGCGGGACTGGGAGAGACCCAGTACTTC.

J is TRBJ2-1 and V is TRBV27, with D unclear. In germline, CDR1 is MNHEY, CDR2 SMNVEV (reference sequence). V lost 6 bases and J 9 bases, leaving 9 bases between the germline ends. This CDR3 contains 11 residues. The CDR3 loop reads CASSPPPEQFF. CDR3 nucleotides: TGTGCCAGCAGCCCTCCTCCTGAGCAGTTCTTC.

This chain joins TRBV5-1 and TRBJ1-3; D remains ambiguous. V was pared by 5 bases and J by 1 base, with 7 bases between. The CDR3 consists of 13 residues. Germline assignment: CDR1 SGHRS and CDR2 YFSETQ. CDR3 in amino acids: CASRRESGNTIYF. The CDR3 bases are TGCGCCAGCAGGCGAGAATCTGGAAACACCATATATTTT.

The chain uses TRBV5-1 and TRBJ2-5; D is uncertain. The CDR3 spans 12 residues. CDR1 is SGHRS and CDR2 is YFSETQ in the germline V gene. The germline V and J ends were trimmed by 4 bases and 5 bases, with 9 bases remaining between them. The CDR3 loop is CASSPLEETQYF. CDR3 coding DNA: TGCGCCAGCAGCCCCCTGGAGGAGACCCAGTACTTC. Drawing the rest from reference TRBV5-1 and TRBJ2-5, the complete variable domain is KAGVTQTPRYLIKTRGQQVTLSCSPISGHRSVSWYQQTPGQGLQFLFEYFSETQRNKGNFPGRFSGRQFSNSRSEMNVSTLELGDSALYLCASSPLEETQYFGPGTRLLVL.

The V gene is TRBV6-2 or TRBV6-3, the J gene TRBJ1-1; 8 bases match TRBD1. From germline, CDR1 is MNHEY and CDR2 SVGEGT. Trimming took 6 bases from V and 4 from J; bases not matched to a gene: 4. This CDR3 comprises 13 residues. The CDR3 spells CASSRDRTTEAFF. Written as DNA, the CDR3 is TGTGCCAGCAGCCGGGACAGGACCACTGAAGCTTTCTTT.

V usage is TRBV15 and J usage is TRBJ1-2; TRBD1 aligns across 7 bases. Germline CDR1 and CDR2: LNHNV and YYDKDF (reference sequence). After removal of 8 bases from V and 8 bases from J, the junction contained 14 bases not matched to a gene. There are 14 residues in the CDR3. The CDR3 DNA reads as TGTGCCACCTCATCCATCGACAGGGAGGACGGCTACACCTTC. Its protein product is CATSSIDREDGYTF.

The count of this clone is one. The chain employs TRBV5-4 and TRBJ2-1; 12 nucleotides match TRBD2. Germline V gene data show CDR1 as SGHNT and CDR2 as YYREEE (reference sequence). The CDR3 totals 17 residues. The J segment lost 0 bases and the V segment lost 4 bases, leaving 5 bases of the junction unmatched. DNA for the CDR3: TGTGCCAGCAGCGGAGGACTAGCGGGGATCTCCTACAATGAGCAGTTCTTC. Protein: CASSGGLAGISYNEQFF.

The V and J genes are TRBV18 and TRBJ2-7; 7 nucleotides match TRBD1. Trimming at V came to 3 bases and at J to 6 bases, leaving 5 bases not matched to a gene. Germline V gene lookup returns CDR1 KGHSH and CDR2 LQKENI. This CDR3 contains 13 residues. The CDR3 bases are TGTGCCAGCTCACCCGAGGCAGGGGGCGAGCAGTACGTC. This gives the protein CASSPEAGGEQYV.

This rearrangement joins TRBV7-2 to TRBJ2-2, with 9 bases fitting TRBD1. The V gene's germline CDR1 is SGHTA and CDR2 FQGNSA. Germline trimming cut 1 base from V and 5 bases from J; bases unmatched to any gene: 2. The CDR3 loop spans 15 amino acids. DNA of the CDR3: TGTGCCAGCAGCTTAGGGGACAGGGTAACCGGGGAGCTGTTTTTT. It yields the protein CASSLGDRVTGELFF.

The rearrangement joins TRBV30 to TRBJ2-5, with 11 bases that match TRBD1. Germline values: CDR1 GTSNPN, CDR2 SVGIG (reference sequence). CDR3 size: 18 residues. With 4 bases clipped from V and 2 bases from J, the junction kept 15 bases outside the gene matches. The CDR3 protein is CAWTLRDTGTGGQETQYF. The CDR3 nucleotides read TGTGCCTGGACTCTAAGGGATACCGGGACAGGGGGACAAGAGACCCAGTACTTC.

The genes are TRBV30 and TRBJ2-1; D is possibly TRBD2 (6 bases). Germline CDR1 GTSNPN, CDR2 SVGIG (reference sequence). Trimming shortened V by 3 bases and J by 3 bases, and 18 bases separated the two germline ends. The CDR3 runs to 16 residues. The CDR3 DNA reads TGTGCCTGGAGAGGGGCCTCTAATAGCGGCTACAATGAGCAGTTCTTC. Protein sequence: CAWRGASNSGYNEQFF.

This rearrangement joins TRBV7-2 to TRBJ1-3, with D perhaps matching TRBD1 (6 bases). From germline, CDR1 is SGHTA and CDR2 FQGNSA. The germline V and J ends were trimmed by 5 bases and 4 bases, with 12 bases remaining between them. The CDR3 extends over 14 amino acids. CDR3 DNA: TGTGCCAGCAGCCCAGGGGCTGCCGGAAACACCATATATTTT. This encodes CASSPGAAGNTIYF.

The chain recombines TRBV7-2 with TRBJ2-2, with 7 bases aligning to TRBD2. From germline, CDR1 is SGHTA and CDR2 FQGNSA. CDR3 length: 13 amino acids. After removal of 2 bases from V and 7 bases from J, the junction contained 1 base not matched to a gene. CDR3 loop: CASSLSGGGELFF. The CDR3 DNA sequence: TGTGCCAGCAGCTTATCGGGGGGCGGGGAGCTGTTTTTT.

This sequence joins TRBV2 and TRBJ1-1; 7 bases are shared with TRBD1. CDR1 and CDR2 from the germline V gene are SNHLY and FYNNEI. The V and J ends lost 6 bases and 1 base, in that order; junction bases with no gene match: 5. The length of the CDR3 is 14 residues. CDR3 amino acids: CASSLGGANTEAFF. The DNA for the CDR3 is TGTGCCAGCAGCCTAGGGGGCGCGAACACTGAAGCTTTCTTT.

The genes are TRBV5-1 and TRBJ2-1; 7 bases map to TRBD2. Looked up from germline, CDR1 is SGHRS and CDR2 is YFSETQ. With V trimmed by 3 bases and J by 3 bases, 3 bases remained unmatched. This CDR3 region has 14 residues. CDR3 in amino acids: CASSSERGYNEQFF. The CDR3, as DNA: TGCGCCAGCAGCTCCGAGCGGGGCTACAATGAGCAGTTCTTC. Drawing the rest from reference TRBV5-1 and TRBJ2-1, the complete variable domain is KAGVTQTPRYLIKTRGQQVTLSCSPISGHRSVSWYQQTPGQGLQFLFEYFSETQRNKGNFPGRFSGRQFSNSRSEMNVSTLELGDSALYLCASSSERGYNEQFFGPGTRLTVL.

The rearrangement links TRBV18 to TRBJ2-7; TRBD1 is a possible D gene (5 bases). This CDR3 has 14 amino acids. Germline V gene sequence: CDR1 KGHSH, CDR2 LQKENI. Trimming pared 3 bases from V and 2 bases from J, leaving 11 bases between. CDR3 protein: CASSPIGATYEQYF. The CDR3 region has the DNA TGTGCCAGCTCACCGATTGGGGCTACCTACGAGCAGTACTTC.

The CDR3 DNA reads as TGTGCCAGTAGTTACACCATTAGCACAGATACGCAGTATTTT. Its translation: CASSYTISTDTQYF. This rearrangement joins TRBV19 to TRBJ2-3; D not certain. Germline V gene lookup returns CDR1 LNHDA and CDR2 SQIVND (reference sequence). V lost 5 bases and J lost 0, with 9 bases in between. CDR3 length: 14 amino acids.

The chain links TRBV6-5 to TRBJ1-1; weak D call: TRBD1 (5 bases). The CDR3 has 13 amino acids. V was trimmed by 3 bases and J by 4 bases, leaving 9 bases between them. The germline gives CDR1 MNHEY, CDR2 SVGAGI. CDR3 sequence reads: CASSYGGGTEAFF. The CDR3 DNA sequence: TGTGCCAGCAGTTATGGGGGAGGCACTGAAGCTTTCTTT.